This TCR beta chain comes out of a study of shared clonotypes between healthy human individuals. Study-wide results and caveats: Investigators collected only blood, and repertoires in tissues likely differ. The genetic and exposure-history diversity represented was limited by few donors.

Original analysis: Junction-only sequences without quality scores came from ImmunoSEQ, so filtering differed. Sequenced by immunoSEQ multiplex PCR; TCRdb stores in-frame clones only, minus some. That table supplies the V and J calls and clone size; D and trimming were determined from the DNA. This sample has about a million clones, with approximately 80% found just once. About this clone: Its antigen is currently unknown.

Germline V gives CDR1 MDHEN, CDR2 SYDVKM. V gave up 6 bases and J gave up 1 base, with 7 bases separating them. The CDR3 extends over 13 amino acids. This TCR came from a man aged 18-30 years in good health. This sequence joins TRBV28 and TRBJ2-1, with TRBD1 as a possible D gene (6 bases). Sequencing used memory CD4+ T cells sorted from blood. The subset was: CD45RA-negative fraction. The CDR3 loop is CASRGGSYNEQFF. The CDR3 nucleotides read TGTGCCAGCAGAGGGGGTTCCTACAATGAGCAGTTCTTC.